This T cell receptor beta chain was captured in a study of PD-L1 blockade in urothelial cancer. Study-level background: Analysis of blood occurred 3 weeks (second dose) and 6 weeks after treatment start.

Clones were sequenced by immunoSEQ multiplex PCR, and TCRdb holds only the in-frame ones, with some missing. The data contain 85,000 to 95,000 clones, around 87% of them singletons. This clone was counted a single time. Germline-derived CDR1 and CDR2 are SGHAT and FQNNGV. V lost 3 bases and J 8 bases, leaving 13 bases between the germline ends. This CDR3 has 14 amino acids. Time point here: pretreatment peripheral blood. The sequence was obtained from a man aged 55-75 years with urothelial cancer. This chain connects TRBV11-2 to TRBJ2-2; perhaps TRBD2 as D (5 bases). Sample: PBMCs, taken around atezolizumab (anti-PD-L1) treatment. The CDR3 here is CASSFPGKRGELFF. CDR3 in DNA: TGTGCCAGCAGCTTTCCGGGGAAAAGGGGGGAGCTGTTTTTT.